What follows are 6 T cell receptor beta chains derived from one specimen sequenced in a study of spatial heterogeneity in lung cancer. TCRdb fed the 5' RACE reads into MiXCR, producing one record per CDR3 protein. The table records tens of thousands of distinct CDR3 sequences, about 7% of them present only once. The time point: sample taken at primary tumor resection. The sample in question was PBMCs, obtained at surgery. These receptors all come from a male donor with early-stage non-small cell lung cancer.

This clonotype was found many times. The CDR3 DNA is TGCGCCAGCAGCTTGGGCCCCATTGAGCAGTTCTTC. It specifies CASSLGPIEQFF. The chain is built from TRBV5-1 and TRBJ2-1; D ambiguous. Per germline, CDR1 SGHRS and CDR2 YFSETQ. This CDR3 is 12 amino acids long. V dropped 0 bases and J dropped 9 bases, with 7 bases sitting between them.

Notes on this clonotype: This CDR3 fails to terminate in the conserved phenylalanine or tryptophan, so it likely reflects a read error. The chain carries TRBV4-2 and TRBJ1-6; unclear D gene. The V gene's germline CDR1 is LGHNA and CDR2 YNFKEQ. CDR3 length equals 16 residues. CDR3 in amino acids: CASSPITSSYDSPLHI. In DNA form, the CDR3 reads TGTGCCAGCAGCCCAATTACCAGCTCCTATGATTCACCCCTCCACATT.

The chain uses TRBV5-1 and TRBJ1-3; D is ambiguous. V was shortened by 3 bases and J by 1 base, with 17 bases between the two germline ends. This CDR3 comprises 17 residues. The germline CDR1 and CDR2 sequences are SGHRS and YFSETQ. CDR3 DNA: TGCGCCAGCAGCTCCACGGCAGGCCGTCTTTCTGGAAACACCATATATTTT. Translated: CASSSTAGRLSGNTIYF. Full variable domain (rest looked up from reference TRBV5-1 and TRBJ1-3): KAGVTQTPRYLIKTRGQQVTLSCSPISGHRSVSWYQQTPGQGLQFLFEYFSETQRNKGNFPGRFSGRQFSNSRSEMNVSTLELGDSALYLCASSSTAGRLSGNTIYFGEGSWLTVV.

The CDR3 nucleotides are TGTGCCAGTAGTATTGGACAGATGACCGAGCAGTACTTC. Protein: CASSIGQMTEQYF. The rearrangement links TRBV19 to TRBJ2-7; perhaps TRBD1 as D (6 bases). Trimming stripped 3 bases from V and 6 bases from J, with 12 bases between. This CDR3 is built from 13 residues. Germline CDR1 LNHDA, CDR2 SQIVND (reference sequence).

This clonotype appeared many times. The rearrangement joins TRBV25-1 to TRBJ1-2; 9 bases align to TRBD1. V trimming: 4 bases; J trimming: 9 bases; junction bases outside the gene matches: 12. The germline CDR1 and CDR2 sequences are MGHDK and SYGVNS. The CDR3 length is 15 residues. The chain's CDR3 is CASSATGTGSSSYTF. The CDR3 nucleotides read TGTGCCAGCAGTGCCACCGGGACAGGGTCTTCAAGCTACACCTTC.

This clonotype was seen many times. The CDR3 region is CASIPGTGNTEAFF. As DNA, the CDR3 is TGTGCCAGCATCCCAGGGACCGGTAACACTGAAGCTTTCTTT. J is TRBJ1-1 and V is TRBV5-6, with a tentative D call TRBD1 (5 bases). With 6 bases removed from V and 2 bases from J, the gap between germline ends came to 14 bases. The CDR3 is 14 residues long. Germline lookup yields CDR1 SGHDT and CDR2 YYEEEE.